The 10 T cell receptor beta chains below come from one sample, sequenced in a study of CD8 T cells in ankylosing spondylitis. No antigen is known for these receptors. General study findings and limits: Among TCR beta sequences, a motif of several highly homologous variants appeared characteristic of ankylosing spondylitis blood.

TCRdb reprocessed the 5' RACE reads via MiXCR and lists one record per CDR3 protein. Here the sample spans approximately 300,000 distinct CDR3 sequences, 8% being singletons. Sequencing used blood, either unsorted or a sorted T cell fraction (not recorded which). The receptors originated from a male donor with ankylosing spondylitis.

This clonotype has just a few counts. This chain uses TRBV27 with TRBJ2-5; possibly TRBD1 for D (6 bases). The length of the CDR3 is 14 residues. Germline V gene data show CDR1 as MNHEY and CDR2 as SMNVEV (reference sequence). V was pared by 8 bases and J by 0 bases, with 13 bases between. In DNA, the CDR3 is TGTGCCAGCTCCCTGCAGGGGTACCAAGAGACCCAGTACTTC. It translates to CASSLQGYQETQYF.

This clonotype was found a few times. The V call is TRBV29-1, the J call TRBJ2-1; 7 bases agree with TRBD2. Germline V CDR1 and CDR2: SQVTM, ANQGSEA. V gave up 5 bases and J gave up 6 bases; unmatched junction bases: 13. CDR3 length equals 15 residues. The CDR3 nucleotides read TGCAGCGTTCAACAGGCAAGCGGGAATCCCAATGAGCAGTTCTTC. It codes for CSVQQASGNPNEQFF.

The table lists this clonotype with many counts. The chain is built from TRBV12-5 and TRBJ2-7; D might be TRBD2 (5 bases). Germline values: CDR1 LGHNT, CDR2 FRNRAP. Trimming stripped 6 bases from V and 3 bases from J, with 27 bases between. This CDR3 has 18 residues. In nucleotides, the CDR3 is TGTGCTAGTGGCCTACTTCCCTTAGCAAACGGGAAGAGCTACGAGCAGTACTTC. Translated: CASGLLPLANGKSYEQYF. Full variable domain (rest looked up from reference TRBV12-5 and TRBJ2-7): DARVTQTPRHKVTEMGQEVTMRCQPILGHNTVFWYRQTMMQGLELLAYFRNRAPLDDSGMPKDRFSAEMPDATLATLKIQPSEPRDSAVYFCASGLLPLANGKSYEQYFGPGTRLTVT.

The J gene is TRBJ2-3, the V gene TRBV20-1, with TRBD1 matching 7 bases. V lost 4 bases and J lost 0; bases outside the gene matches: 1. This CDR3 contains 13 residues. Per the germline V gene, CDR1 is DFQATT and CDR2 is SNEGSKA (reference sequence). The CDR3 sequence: CSANRGSTDTQYF. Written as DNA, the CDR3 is TGCAGTGCTAACAGGGGAAGCACAGATACGCAGTATTTT.

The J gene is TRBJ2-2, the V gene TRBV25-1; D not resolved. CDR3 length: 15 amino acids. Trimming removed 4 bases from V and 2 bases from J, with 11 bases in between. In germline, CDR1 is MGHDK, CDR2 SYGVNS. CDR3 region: CASSVADSNTGELFF. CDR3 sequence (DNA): TGTGCCAGCAGTGTAGCAGACTCAAACACCGGGGAGCTGTTTTTT.

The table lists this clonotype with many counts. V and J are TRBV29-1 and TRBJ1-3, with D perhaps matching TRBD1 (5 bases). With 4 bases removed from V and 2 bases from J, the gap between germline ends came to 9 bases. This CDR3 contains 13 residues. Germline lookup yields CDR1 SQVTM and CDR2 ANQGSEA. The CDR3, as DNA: TGCAGCGTTGGGGGACTTACTGGAAACACCATATATTTT. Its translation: CSVGGLTGNTIYF.

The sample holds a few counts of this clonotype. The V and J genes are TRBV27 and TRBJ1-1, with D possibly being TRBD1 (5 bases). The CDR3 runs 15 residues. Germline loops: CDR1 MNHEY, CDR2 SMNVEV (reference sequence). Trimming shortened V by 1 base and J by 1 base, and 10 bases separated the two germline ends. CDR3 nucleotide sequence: TGTGCCAGCAGTTTATGGGGCACAGGGAACACTGAAGCTTTCTTT. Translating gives CASSLWGTGNTEAFF.

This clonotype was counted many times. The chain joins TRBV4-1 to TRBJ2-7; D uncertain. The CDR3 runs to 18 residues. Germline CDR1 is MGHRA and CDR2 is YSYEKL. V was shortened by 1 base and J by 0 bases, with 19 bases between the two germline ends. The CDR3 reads CASSQGQRAASISYEQYF. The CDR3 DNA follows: TGCGCCAGCAGCCAAGGGCAAAGGGCAGCAAGTATCTCCTACGAGCAGTACTTC.

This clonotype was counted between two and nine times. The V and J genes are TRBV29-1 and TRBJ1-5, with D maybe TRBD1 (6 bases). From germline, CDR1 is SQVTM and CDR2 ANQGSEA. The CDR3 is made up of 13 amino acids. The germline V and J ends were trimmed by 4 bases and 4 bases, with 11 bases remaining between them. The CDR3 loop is CSVGDTPNQPQHF. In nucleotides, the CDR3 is TGCAGCGTTGGGGACACCCCTAATCAGCCCCAGCATTTT.

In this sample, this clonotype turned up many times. CDR3 bases: TGCGCCAGCGCAACTTATAGCAATCAGCCCCAGCATTTT. Protein sequence: CASATYSNQPQHF. The chain carries TRBV4-1 and TRBJ1-5; D unclear. Germline V gene lookup returns CDR1 MGHRA and CDR2 YSYEKL. The CDR3 is 13 amino acids. V was trimmed by 8 bases and J by 0 bases, leaving 8 bases between them.